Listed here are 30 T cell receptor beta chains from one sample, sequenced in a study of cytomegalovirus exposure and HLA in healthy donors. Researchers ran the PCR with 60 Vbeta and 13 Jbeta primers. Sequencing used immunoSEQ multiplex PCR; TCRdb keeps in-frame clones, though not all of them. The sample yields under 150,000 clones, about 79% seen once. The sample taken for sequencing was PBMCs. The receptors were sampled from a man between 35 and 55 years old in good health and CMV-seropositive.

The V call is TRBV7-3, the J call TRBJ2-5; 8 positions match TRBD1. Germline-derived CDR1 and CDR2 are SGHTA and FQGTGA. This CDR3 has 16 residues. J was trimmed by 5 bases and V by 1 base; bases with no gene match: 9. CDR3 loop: CASSLNGAGGRETQYF. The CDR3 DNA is TGTGCCAGCAGCTTAAATGGGGCAGGGGGCAGGGAGACCCAGTACTTC.

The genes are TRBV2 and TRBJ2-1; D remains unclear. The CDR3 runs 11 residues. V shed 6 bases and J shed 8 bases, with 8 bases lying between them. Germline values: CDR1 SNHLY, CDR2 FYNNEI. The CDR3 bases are TGTGCCAGCAGGACAAGATATGAGCAGTTCTTC. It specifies CASRTRYEQFF.

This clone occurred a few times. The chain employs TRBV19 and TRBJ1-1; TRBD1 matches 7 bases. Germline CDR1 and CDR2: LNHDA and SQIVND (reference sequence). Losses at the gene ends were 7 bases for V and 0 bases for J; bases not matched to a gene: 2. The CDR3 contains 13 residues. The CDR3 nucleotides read TGTGCCAGTAAAGACAGGGTGAACACTGAAGCTTTCTTT. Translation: CASKDRVNTEAFF.

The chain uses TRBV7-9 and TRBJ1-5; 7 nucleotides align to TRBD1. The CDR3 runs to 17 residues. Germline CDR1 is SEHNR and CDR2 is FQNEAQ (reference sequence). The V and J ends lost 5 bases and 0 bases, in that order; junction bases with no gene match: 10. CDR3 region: CASSLWTGQHSNQPQHF. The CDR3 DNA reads TGTGCCAGCAGCCTCTGGACAGGTCAACATAGCAATCAGCCCCAGCATTTT.

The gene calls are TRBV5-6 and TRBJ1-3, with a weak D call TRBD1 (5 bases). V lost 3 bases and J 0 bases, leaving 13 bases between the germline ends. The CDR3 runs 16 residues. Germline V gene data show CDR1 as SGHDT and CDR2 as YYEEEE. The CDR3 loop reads CASSSSRDSSGNTIYF. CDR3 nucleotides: TGTGCCAGCAGCTCCTCCCGCGACAGCTCTGGAAACACCATATATTTT.

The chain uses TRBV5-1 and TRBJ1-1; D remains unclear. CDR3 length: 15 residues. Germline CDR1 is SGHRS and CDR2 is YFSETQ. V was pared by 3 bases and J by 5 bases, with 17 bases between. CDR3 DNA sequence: TGCGCCAGCAGCTCGACTAGGGAGGTATTGACTGAAGCTTTCTTT. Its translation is CASSSTREVLTEAFF. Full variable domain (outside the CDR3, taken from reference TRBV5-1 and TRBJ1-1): KAGVTQTPRYLIKTRGQQVTLSCSPISGHRSVSWYQQTPGQGLQFLFEYFSETQRNKGNFPGRFSGRQFSNSRSEMNVSTLELGDSALYLCASSSTREVLTEAFFGQGTRLTVV.

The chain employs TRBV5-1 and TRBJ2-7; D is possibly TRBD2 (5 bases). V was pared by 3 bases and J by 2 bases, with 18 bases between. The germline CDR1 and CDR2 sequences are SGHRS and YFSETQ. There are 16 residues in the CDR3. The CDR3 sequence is CASSWGAGIEAYEQYF. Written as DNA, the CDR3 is TGCGCCAGCAGCTGGGGAGCCGGGATTGAAGCCTACGAGCAGTACTTC.

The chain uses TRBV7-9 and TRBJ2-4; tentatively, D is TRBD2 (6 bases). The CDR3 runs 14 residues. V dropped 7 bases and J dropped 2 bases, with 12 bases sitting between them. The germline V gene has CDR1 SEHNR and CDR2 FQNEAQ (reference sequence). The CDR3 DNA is TGTGCCAGCACCCCGGGGGATTCCAAAAACATTCAGTACTTC. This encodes CASTPGDSKNIQYF.

The CDR3 protein is CASSQQGDYQETQYF. The CDR3 DNA sequence: TGTGCCAGCAGCCAACAAGGGGACTACCAAGAGACCCAGTACTTC. The V and J genes are TRBV4-2 and TRBJ2-5, with a weak D call TRBD2 (6 bases). Germline V gene sequence: CDR1 LGHNA, CDR2 YNFKEQ. The CDR3 loop spans 15 amino acids. Between the trimmed V and J ends, which lost 2 bases and 0 bases, there was a span of 10 bases.

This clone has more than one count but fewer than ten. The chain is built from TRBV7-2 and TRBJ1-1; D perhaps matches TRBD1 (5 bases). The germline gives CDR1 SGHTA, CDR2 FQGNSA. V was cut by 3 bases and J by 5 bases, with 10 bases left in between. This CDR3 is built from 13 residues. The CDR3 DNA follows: TGTGCCAGCAGCTTGACAGAATATACTGAAGCTTTCTTT. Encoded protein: CASSLTEYTEAFF.

CDR3 residues: CASSDSSTNEKLFF. In nucleotides, the CDR3 is TGTGCCAGTAGCGACAGTTCAACTAATGAAAAACTGTTTTTT. The chain employs TRBV19 and TRBJ1-4, with D possibly TRBD1 on 5 matching bases. This CDR3 region has 14 residues. Germline CDR1 is LNHDA and CDR2 is SQIVND (reference sequence). V was clipped by 6 bases and J by 0 bases, with 8 bases between them.

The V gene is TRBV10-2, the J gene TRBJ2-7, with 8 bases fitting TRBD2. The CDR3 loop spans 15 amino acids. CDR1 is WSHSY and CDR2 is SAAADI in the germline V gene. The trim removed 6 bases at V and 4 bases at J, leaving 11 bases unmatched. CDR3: CASSSRGGGLYEQYF. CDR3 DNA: TGCGCCAGCAGCTCACGGGGGGGCGGTTTATACGAGCAGTACTTC.

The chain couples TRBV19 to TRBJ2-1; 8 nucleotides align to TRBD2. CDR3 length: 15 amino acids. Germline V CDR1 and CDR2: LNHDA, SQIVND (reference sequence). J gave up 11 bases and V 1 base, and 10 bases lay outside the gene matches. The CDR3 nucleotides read TGTGCCAGTAGTATAGGTACCGGGGGGGGGAGACAGCAGTTCTTC. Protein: CASSIGTGGGRQQFF. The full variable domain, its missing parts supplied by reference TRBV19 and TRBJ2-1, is DGGITQSPKYLFRKEGQNVTLSCEQNLNHDAMYWYRQDPGQGLRLIYYSQIVNDFQKGDIAEGYSVSREKKESFPLTVTSAQKNPTAFYLCASSIGTGGGRQQFFGPGTRLTVL.

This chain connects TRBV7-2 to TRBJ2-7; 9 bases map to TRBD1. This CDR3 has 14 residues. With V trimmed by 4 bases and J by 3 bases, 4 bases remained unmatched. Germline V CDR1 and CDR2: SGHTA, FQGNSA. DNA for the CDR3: TGTGCCAGCAGCTCGACAGGGGGACACTACGAGCAGTACTTC. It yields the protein CASSSTGGHYEQYF. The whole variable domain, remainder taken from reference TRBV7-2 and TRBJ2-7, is GAGVSQSPSNKVTEKGKDVELRCDPISGHTALYWYRQSLGQGLEFLIYFQGNSAPDKSGLPSDRFSAERTGGSVSTLTIQRTQQEDSAVYLCASSSTGGHYEQYFGPGTRLTVT.

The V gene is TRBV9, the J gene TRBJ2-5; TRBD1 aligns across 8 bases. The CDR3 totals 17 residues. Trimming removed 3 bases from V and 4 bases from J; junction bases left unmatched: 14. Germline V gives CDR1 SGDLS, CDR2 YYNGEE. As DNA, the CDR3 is TGTGCCAGCAGCGGAGGGACAGGTGAGCTTGGACGAGAGACCCAGTACTTC. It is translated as CASSGGTGELGRETQYF.

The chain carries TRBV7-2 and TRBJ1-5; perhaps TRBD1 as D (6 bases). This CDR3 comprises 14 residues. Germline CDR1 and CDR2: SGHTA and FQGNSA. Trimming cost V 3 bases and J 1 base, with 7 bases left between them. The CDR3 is CASSFQGSNQPQHF. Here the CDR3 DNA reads TGTGCCAGCAGCTTCCAGGGGAGCAATCAGCCCCAGCATTTT.

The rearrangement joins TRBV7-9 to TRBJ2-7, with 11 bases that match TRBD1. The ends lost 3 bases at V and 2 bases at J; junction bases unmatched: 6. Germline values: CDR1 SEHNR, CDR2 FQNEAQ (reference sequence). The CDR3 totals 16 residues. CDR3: CASSFLRDRGAYEQYF. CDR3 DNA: TGTGCCAGCAGCTTCCTCCGGGACAGGGGGGCCTACGAGCAGTACTTC.

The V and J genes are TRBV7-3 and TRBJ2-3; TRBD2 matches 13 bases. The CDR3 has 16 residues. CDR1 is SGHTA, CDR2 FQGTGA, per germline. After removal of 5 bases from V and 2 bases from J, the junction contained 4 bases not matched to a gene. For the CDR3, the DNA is TGTGCCAGCAGCACAGGACTAGCGGGGGTCACAGATACGCAGTATTTT. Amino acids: CASSTGLAGVTDTQYF.

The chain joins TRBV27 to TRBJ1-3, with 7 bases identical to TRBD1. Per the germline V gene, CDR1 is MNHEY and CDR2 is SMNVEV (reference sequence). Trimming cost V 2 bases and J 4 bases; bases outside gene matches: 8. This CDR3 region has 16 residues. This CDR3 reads CASSLSGTAPGNTIYF. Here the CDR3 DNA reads TGTGCCAGCAGTTTAAGTGGGACAGCGCCGGGAAACACCATATATTTT.

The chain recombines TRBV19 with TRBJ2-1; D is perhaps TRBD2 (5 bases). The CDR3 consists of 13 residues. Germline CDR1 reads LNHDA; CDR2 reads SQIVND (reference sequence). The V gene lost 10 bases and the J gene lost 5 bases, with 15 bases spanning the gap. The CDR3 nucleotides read TGTGCCACCCGGGGAGAGCGACACAATGAGCAGTTCTTC. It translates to CATRGERHNEQFF.

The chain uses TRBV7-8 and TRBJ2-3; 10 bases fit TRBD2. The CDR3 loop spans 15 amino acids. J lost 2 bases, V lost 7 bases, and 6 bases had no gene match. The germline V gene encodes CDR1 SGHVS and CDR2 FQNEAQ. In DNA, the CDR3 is TGTGCCAGCAAAATAGCGGGGGGAGTCACAGATACGCAGTATTTT. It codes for CASKIAGGVTDTQYF. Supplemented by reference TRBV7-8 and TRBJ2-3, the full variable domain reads GAGVSQSPRYKVAKRGQDVALRCDPISGHVSLFWYQQALGQGPEFLTYFQNEAQLDKSGLPSDRFFAERPEGSVSTLKIQRTQQEDSAVYLCASKIAGGVTDTQYFGPGTRLTVL.

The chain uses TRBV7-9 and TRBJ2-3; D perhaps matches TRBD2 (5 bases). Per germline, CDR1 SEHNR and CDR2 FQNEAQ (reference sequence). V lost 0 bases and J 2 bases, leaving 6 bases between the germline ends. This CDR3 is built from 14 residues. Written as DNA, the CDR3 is TGTGCCAGCAGCTTAGCTAGCGCCACAGATACGCAGTATTTT. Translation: CASSLASATDTQYF.

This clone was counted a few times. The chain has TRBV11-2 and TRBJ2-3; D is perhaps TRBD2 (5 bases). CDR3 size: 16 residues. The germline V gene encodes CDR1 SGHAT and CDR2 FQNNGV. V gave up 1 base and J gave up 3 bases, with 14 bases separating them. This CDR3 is CASSLGVGVRTDTQYF. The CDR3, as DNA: TGTGCCAGCAGCTTAGGGGTGGGAGTGAGAACAGATACGCAGTATTTT.

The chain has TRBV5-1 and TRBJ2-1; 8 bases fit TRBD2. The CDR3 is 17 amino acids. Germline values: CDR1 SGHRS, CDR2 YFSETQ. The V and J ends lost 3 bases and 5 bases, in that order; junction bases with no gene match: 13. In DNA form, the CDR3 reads TGCGCCAGCAGCTCAGGACCTTTCGGGAGGGCCCACAATGAGCAGTTCTTC. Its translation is CASSSGPFGRAHNEQFF.

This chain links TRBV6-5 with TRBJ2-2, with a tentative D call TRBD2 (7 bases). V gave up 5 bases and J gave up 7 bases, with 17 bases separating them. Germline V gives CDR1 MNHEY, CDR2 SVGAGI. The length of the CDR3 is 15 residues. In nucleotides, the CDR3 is TGTGCCAGCAGTCCTCGGGGGGCTCCGGGCGGGGAGCTGTTTTTT. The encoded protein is CASSPRGAPGGELFF.

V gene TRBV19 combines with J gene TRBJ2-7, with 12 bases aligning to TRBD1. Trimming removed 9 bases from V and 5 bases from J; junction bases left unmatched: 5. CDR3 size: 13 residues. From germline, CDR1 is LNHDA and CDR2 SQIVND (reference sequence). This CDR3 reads CASRGQGANEQYF. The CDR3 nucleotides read TGTGCCAGCCGGGGACAGGGGGCAAACGAGCAGTACTTC.

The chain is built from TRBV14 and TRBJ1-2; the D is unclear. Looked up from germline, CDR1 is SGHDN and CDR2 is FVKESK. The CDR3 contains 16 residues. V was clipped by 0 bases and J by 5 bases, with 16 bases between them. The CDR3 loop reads CASSQDERTRGYGYTF. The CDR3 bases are TGTGCCAGCAGCCAAGACGAAAGGACTCGAGGATATGGCTACACCTTC. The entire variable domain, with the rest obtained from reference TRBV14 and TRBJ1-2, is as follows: EAGVTQFPSHSVIEKGQTVTLRCDPISGHDNLYWYRRVMGKEIKFLLHFVKESKQDESGMPNNRFLAERTGGTYSTLKVQPAELEDSGVYFCASSQDERTRGYGYTFGSGTRLTVV.

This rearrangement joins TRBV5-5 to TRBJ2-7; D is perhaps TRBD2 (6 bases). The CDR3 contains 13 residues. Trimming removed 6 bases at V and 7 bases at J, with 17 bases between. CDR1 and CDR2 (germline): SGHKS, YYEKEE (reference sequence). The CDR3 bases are TGTGCCAGCAAAAGGATCTCCGCGGGGGAGCAGTACTTC. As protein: CASKRISAGEQYF.

Here the CDR3 reads CASSLVAGDTEAFF. As DNA, the CDR3 is TGTGCCAGCAGCTTAGTCGCAGGGGACACTGAAGCTTTCTTT. The chain uses TRBV11-2 and TRBJ1-1; D is possibly TRBD1 (6 bases). Looked up from germline, CDR1 is SGHAT and CDR2 is FQNNGV. The CDR3 length is 14 residues. V shed 1 base and J shed 3 bases, with 9 bases lying between them.

The CDR3 spells CATSSGTGLVEAFF. In nucleotides, the CDR3 is TGTGCCACCAGCTCCGGGACAGGGTTGGTTGAAGCTTTCTTT. The chain joins TRBV15 to TRBJ1-1; 9 bases map to TRBD1. This CDR3 contains 14 residues. Germline CDR1 LNHNV, CDR2 YYDKDF (reference sequence). V gave up 5 bases and J gave up 7 bases; unmatched junction bases: 8.